The 18 T cell receptor beta chains reported below all come from one sample, sequenced in a study of blood T cell repertoires in COVID-19. Method: immunoSEQ multiplex PCR; TCRdb's copy keeps in-frame clones and lacks some. Altogether approximately 28,000 clones are present, around 72% being singletons, with the ten largest covering 20% to 25%. Sequencing used peripheral blood. These receptors all stem from a boy aged 2 to 9 with active or convalescent COVID-19.

V usage is TRBV10-2 and J usage is TRBJ1-5; 7 nucleotides line up with TRBD1. J lost 4 bases, V lost 5 bases, and 11 bases had no gene match. Germline CDR1 and CDR2: WSHSY and SAAADI. The CDR3 is 16 residues long. CDR3 sequence (DNA): TGCGCCAGCAGTCCCTTAGACAGGGTGGAGAATCAGCCCCAGCATTTT. Encoded protein: CASSPLDRVENQPQHF.

This rearrangement joins TRBV3-1 (or the pseudogene TRBV3-2) to TRBJ1-5; no firm D call. The CDR3 is 15 residues long. Germline lookup yields CDR1 LGHDT and CDR2 YNNKEL (reference sequence). The V end lost 1 base, the J end lost 0 bases, and 7 bases lay between the germline ends. The CDR3 region is CASSQVGGSNQPQHF. The CDR3 DNA reads as TGTGCCAGCAGCCAAGTGGGAGGTAGCAATCAGCCCCAGCATTTT.

The chain couples TRBV28 to TRBJ1-5; 10 nucleotides line up with TRBD1. The germline V gene has CDR1 MDHEN and CDR2 SYDVKM. The V and J ends lost 8 bases and 4 bases, in that order; junction bases with no gene match: 5. The CDR3 extends over 14 amino acids. CDR3 amino acids: CASDGTGENQPQHF. In DNA, the CDR3 is TGTGCCAGCGACGGGACAGGGGAAAATCAGCCCCAGCATTTT. Together with reference TRBV28 and TRBJ1-5, the CDR3 gives the full variable domain: DVKVTQSSRYLVKRTGEKVFLECVQDMDHENMFWYRQDPGLGLRLIYFSYDVKMKEKGDIPEGYSVSREKKERFSLILESASTNQTSMYLCASDGTGENQPQHFGDGTRLSIL.

V is TRBV5-1 and J is TRBJ2-3, with TRBD2 as a possible D gene (6 bases). Trimming removed 5 bases at V and 5 bases at J, with 18 bases between. There are 15 residues in the CDR3. Germline V CDR1 and CDR2: SGHRS, YFSETQ. This CDR3 reads CASRPLAGVGDTQYF. As DNA, the CDR3 is TGCGCCAGCAGGCCACTAGCCGGGGTGGGAGATACGCAGTATTTT.

This clone has more than one count but fewer than ten. The J gene is TRBJ1-5, the V gene TRBV6-6, with TRBD1 identical over 10 bases. Germline CDR1 and CDR2: MNHNY and SVGAGI (reference sequence). The CDR3 is 16 residues long. V dropped 7 bases and J dropped 6; count of bases not matched to a gene: 12. CDR3 protein: CASNLRGGQGGQPQHF. In DNA, the CDR3 is TGTGCCAGCAACTTACGGGGAGGACAGGGGGGTCAGCCCCAGCATTTT.

This sequence joins TRBV5-6 and TRBJ1-4; no clear D gene. The CDR3 runs to 15 residues. The germline CDR1 and CDR2 sequences are SGHDT and YYEEEE. The V end was cut by 1 base, the J end by 1 base, with 8 bases between. Written as DNA, the CDR3 is TGTGCCAGCAGCTTGATAACACAAACTAATGAAAAACTGTTTTTT. It encodes CASSLITQTNEKLFF.

This clone has only a few counts. This chain links TRBV6-5 with TRBJ1-6; 9 positions agree with TRBD1. With V trimmed by 6 bases and J by 10 bases, 7 bases remained unmatched. Germline V gene data show CDR1 as MNHEY and CDR2 as SVGAGI. There are 14 residues in the CDR3. CDR3 protein: CASRGTGSRSPLHF. In DNA form, the CDR3 reads TGTGCCAGCAGGGGGACAGGGAGTAGGTCACCCCTCCACTTT.

V and J are TRBV15 and TRBJ2-1, with 8 bases fitting TRBD2. Germline-derived CDR1 and CDR2 are LNHNV and YYDKDF (reference sequence). CDR3 length: 12 residues. Germline trimming cut 8 bases from V and 9 bases from J; bases unmatched to any gene: 6. The CDR3 protein is CATVGLAGEQFF. In DNA form, the CDR3 reads TGTGCCACCGTTGGACTAGCAGGTGAGCAGTTCTTC.

V is TRBV6-5 and J is TRBJ1-1; D perhaps matches TRBD1 (6 bases). CDR1 is MNHEY and CDR2 is SVGAGI in the germline V gene. The V and J ends lost 6 bases and 2 bases respectively, with 10 bases between them. CDR3 size: 13 residues. The CDR3 DNA reads TGTGCCAGCAGAAGGACAGTAAACACTGAAGCTTTCTTT. As protein: CASRRTVNTEAFF.

The CDR3 loop reads CASSVDRLGWTGELFF. CDR3 DNA sequence: TGTGCCAGCTCAGTGGACAGGCTAGGTTGGACCGGGGAGCTGTTTTTT. V and J are TRBV18 and TRBJ2-2, with 7 bases fitting TRBD1. With V trimmed by 5 bases and J by 5 bases, 11 bases remained unmatched. Germline CDR1 is KGHSH and CDR2 is LQKENI. There are 16 residues in the CDR3.

V is TRBV19 and J is TRBJ1-3; unclear D gene. Germline V gene lookup returns CDR1 LNHDA and CDR2 SQIVND (reference sequence). Trimming left V 6 bases short and J 3 bases short, with 12 bases between. This CDR3 has 14 residues. The CDR3 sequence: CASRTPGSGNTIYF. The CDR3, as DNA: TGTGCCAGTAGAACCCCTGGGAGTGGAAACACCATATATTTT.

The chain uses TRBV6-6 and TRBJ2-3; the match to TRBD2 covers 9 bases. The V gene's germline CDR1 is MNHNY and CDR2 SVGAGI (reference sequence). V was clipped by 6 bases and J by 1 base; unmatched bases: 2. This CDR3 has 14 amino acids. CDR3 DNA sequence: TGTGCCAGCAGAAGGACTAGCGGCACAGATACGCAGTATTTT. Its protein is CASRRTSGTDTQYF.

This rearrangement joins TRBV4-1 to TRBJ2-3; 7 bases map to TRBD2. Germline V gives CDR1 MGHRA, CDR2 YSYEKL. The CDR3 sequence is 16 residues long. J gave up 0 bases and V 0 bases, and 3 bases lay outside the gene matches. In nucleotides, the CDR3 is TGCGCCAGCAGCCAAGACAGCGGGGCTAGCACAGATACGCAGTATTTT. Translated: CASSQDSGASTDTQYF.

The chain carries TRBV21-1 and TRBJ2-7; TRBD1, the D gene given by the table, was not confirmed from the DNA. TRBV21-1 is shown as a pseudogene. The CDR3 length is 13 residues. This CDR3 reads CASTRQGTYEQYF. CDR3 bases: TGTGCCAGCACCCGACAGGGAACATACGAGCAGTACTTC.

Only a few counts were recorded for this clone. The V gene is TRBV9, the J gene TRBJ2-2; D unresolved. V shed 0 bases and J shed 1 base, with 4 bases lying between them. The CDR3 has 14 residues. CDR1 and CDR2 (germline): SGDLS, YYNGEE. Written as DNA, the CDR3 is TGTGCCAGCAGCGTAGCAGGGAACACCGGGGAGCTGTTTTTT. It specifies CASSVAGNTGELFF.

The V gene is TRBV7-9, the J gene TRBJ1-2, with 9 bases identical to TRBD1. Germline CDR1 SEHNR, CDR2 FQNEAQ (reference sequence). V was clipped by 0 bases and J by 5 bases; unmatched bases: 7. This CDR3 contains 16 residues. CDR3 in amino acids: CASSLATGTGTYGYTF. Written as DNA, the CDR3 is TGTGCCAGCAGCTTAGCGACCGGGACAGGGACGTATGGCTACACCTTC.

This rearrangement joins TRBV3-1 (or the pseudogene TRBV3-2) to TRBJ1-2, with 7 nucleotides matching TRBD1. With 1 base clipped from V and 6 bases from J, the junction kept 2 bases outside the gene matches. Germline-derived CDR1 and CDR2 are LGHDT and YNNKEL (reference sequence). The CDR3 runs 13 residues. The CDR3, as DNA: TGTGCCAGCAGCCAAGTTGACAGGGATGGCTACACCTTC. Amino acids: CASSQVDRDGYTF.

The V call is TRBV18, the J call TRBJ2-7; 8 bases fit TRBD1. V trimming: 2 bases; J trimming: 5 bases; junction bases outside the gene matches: 11. The CDR3 runs 16 residues. CDR1 and CDR2 (germline): KGHSH, LQKENI. The CDR3 sequence is CASSPIIYRGMDEQYF. The DNA for the CDR3 is TGTGCCAGCTCACCAATTATCTACAGGGGGATGGACGAGCAGTACTTC. Full variable domain (outside the CDR3, taken from reference TRBV18 and TRBJ2-7): NAGVMQNPRHLVRRRGQEARLRCSPMKGHSHVYWYRQLPEEGLKFMVYLQKENIIDESGMPKERFSAEFPKEGPSILRIQQVVRGDSAAYFCASSPIIYRGMDEQYFGPGTRLTVT.